The next 28 T cell receptor beta chains were all read from a single sample in a study of graft-versus-host responses after intestinal transplantation (dated by TCRdb to about 2021). The protocol used for the library was the immunoSEQ multiplex PCR assay. This immuneACCESS table, as held by TCRdb, lists in-frame sequences with V and J called but not all clones. Of the missing ones, under half trace to an unresolved V gene in checked studies; the others have no known cause. The sample profile shows roughly 62,000 clones; about 90% of them were found once. 2.5% to 3% of the sample is taken by the ten largest. Sequencing was performed on PBMCs, taken around 120 days after intestinal transplantation. The source of these receptors is a human patient who received an intestinal transplant, so some T cells may come from the graft donor.

In DNA form, the CDR3 reads TGTGCCAGCAGTCCGGGACTAGCGGGGGGGAGCACAGATACGCAGTATTTT. Its protein is CASSPGLAGGSTDTQYF. The chain is built from TRBV2 and TRBJ2-3; the match to TRBD2 covers 16 bases. CDR3 size: 17 residues. Germline CDR1 and CDR2: SNHLY and FYNNEI. V gave up 5 bases and J gave up 0 bases; unmatched junction bases: 2.

The chain employs TRBV6-5 and TRBJ2-5, with 11 positions matching TRBD2. V lost 5 bases to trimming and J lost 5 bases; unmatched junction nucleotides: 1. This CDR3 contains 13 residues. CDR1 is MNHEY and CDR2 is SVGAGI in the germline V gene. The CDR3 loop reads CASSRLAGETQYF. DNA of the CDR3: TGTGCCAGCAGTCGACTAGCGGGGGAGACCCAGTACTTC.

This chain links TRBV11-2 with TRBJ1-1; no definite D call. The germline CDR1 and CDR2 sequences are SGHAT and FQNNGV. The CDR3 extends over 18 amino acids. This CDR3 is CAGQVWAPPPLGNTEAFF. CDR3 sequence (DNA): TGTGCAGGGCAGGTATGGGCGCCCCCCCCTCTCGGGAACACTGAAGCTTTCTTT.

This clone appeared a few times. V is TRBV28 and J is TRBJ2-2; D is undetermined. CDR1 and CDR2 (germline): MDHEN, SYDVKM. The ends were cut back, 5 bases at V and 4 bases at J, with 8 bases in the middle. CDR3 length equals 13 residues. CDR3 amino acids: CASSIRATGELFF. DNA for the CDR3: TGTGCCAGCAGTATCCGGGCCACCGGGGAGCTGTTTTTT.

This clone was seen once. The identical CDR3 is also encoded by other nucleotide sequences in the sample. The chain couples TRBV4-2 to TRBJ2-7, with 11 bases matching TRBD2. The V and J ends lost 0 bases and 4 bases, in that order; junction bases with no gene match: 2. CDR1 is LGHNA, CDR2 YNFKEQ, per germline. The CDR3 is made up of 15 amino acids. The CDR3 coding sequence is TGTGCCAGCAGCCAAGAAAGACTAGCGGGGTACGAGCAGTACTTC. The encoded protein is CASSQERLAGYEQYF.

The CDR3 coding sequence is TGTGCCAGCAGCCTGACATGGCTTGAGCAGTACTTC. Translated: CASSLTWLEQYF. The J gene is TRBJ2-7, the V gene TRBV6-6; D not certain. Trimming left V 6 bases short and J 7 bases short, with 13 bases between. Germline V gene lookup returns CDR1 MNHNY and CDR2 SVGAGI (reference sequence). CDR3 length: 12 residues.

As DNA, the CDR3 is TGCGCCAGCAGCCAAGATGCGGGACTAGCGGACGAGCAGTACTTC. The encoded protein is CASSQDAGLADEQYF. This sequence joins TRBV4-1 and TRBJ2-7; TRBD2 aligns across 11 bases. CDR1 MGHRA and CDR2 YSYEKL come from the germline V gene. V was pared by 0 bases and J by 5 bases, with 3 bases of the junction left unmatched. The CDR3 is 15 residues long.

In DNA, the CDR3 is TGTGCCAGCAGTAACCAAGATGGGCTTTACAATGAGCAGTTCTTC. Amino acid sequence: CASSNQDGLYNEQFF. This chain joins TRBV6-5 and TRBJ2-1; no reliable D call. CDR1 is MNHEY and CDR2 is SVGAGI in the germline V gene. This CDR3 comprises 15 residues. Trimming left V 5 bases short and J 4 bases short, with 15 bases between.

The rearrangement uses TRBV18 and TRBJ1-1, with 8 bases matching TRBD1. This CDR3 comprises 13 residues. The V segment lost 0 bases and the J segment 8 bases; nucleotides outside the gene matches: 2. Germline CDR1 and CDR2: KGHSH and LQKENI. As DNA, the CDR3 is TGTGCCAGCTCACCACCGGGACAGGCCGAAGCTTTCTTT. Translating it yields CASSPPGQAEAFF.

This clone was picked up one time. The chain employs TRBV10-2 and TRBJ2-1; D gene unclear. Trimming removed 0 bases from V and 12 bases from J, with 9 bases in between. CDR1 and CDR2 (germline): WSHSY, SAAADI. There are 12 residues in the CDR3. The CDR3 DNA is TGCGCCAGCAGTGAGTCGAGTCCTGGGCAGTTCTTC. Protein sequence: CASSESSPGQFF.

This rearrangement joins TRBV15 to TRBJ2-7; 7 nucleotides agree with TRBD2. From germline, CDR1 is LNHNV and CDR2 YYDKDF (reference sequence). V lost 4 bases to trimming and J lost 5 bases; unmatched junction nucleotides: 11. The CDR3 has 15 residues. The CDR3: CATSKTTRERHEQYF. CDR3 in DNA: TGTGCCACCAGCAAAACCACGCGGGAGCGGCACGAGCAGTACTTC.

The rearrangement uses TRBV19 and TRBJ2-5; a weak D match, TRBD2 (6 bases). Germline V gene lookup returns CDR1 LNHDA and CDR2 SQIVND (reference sequence). V was shortened by 5 bases and J by 5 bases, with 21 bases between the two germline ends. This CDR3 spans 16 amino acids. CDR3: CASSPDGQPTSETQYF. The CDR3 DNA reads as TGTGCCAGTAGTCCGGATGGACAACCTACTAGCGAGACCCAGTACTTC.

V usage is TRBV27 and J usage is TRBJ2-5, with D perhaps TRBD1 (6 bases). This CDR3 has 13 amino acids. The V and J ends lost 6 bases and 5 bases respectively, with 13 bases between them. Germline V gene sequence: CDR1 MNHEY, CDR2 SMNVEV (reference sequence). CDR3 sequence reads: CASSTGNSETQYF. The CDR3 nucleotides read TGTGCCAGCAGCACAGGGAACTCTGAGACCCAGTACTTC.

The CDR3 DNA reads TGTGCCATCAGTGAGTCCCGACTAGCGGGAGGGCGCGTCCTGACTTTC. It translates to CAISESRLAGGRVLTF. The chain has TRBV10-3 and TRBJ2-6; 14 bases are shared with TRBD2. The germline gives CDR1 ENHRY, CDR2 SYGVKD. The V segment lost 0 bases and the J segment 12 bases; nucleotides outside the gene matches: 4. The CDR3 runs to 16 residues.

The chain combines TRBV19 with TRBJ2-7; D might be TRBD1 (6 bases). CDR1 and CDR2 (germline): LNHDA, SQIVND (reference sequence). This CDR3 is built from 13 residues. V lost 3 bases, J lost 7 bases, and 13 bases lay in between. The CDR3 DNA reads as TGTGCCAGTAGTATTGGGGGCCGTACTGAGCAGTACTTC. This codes for CASSIGGRTEQYF.

The chain carries TRBV19 and TRBJ2-7; D remains ambiguous. Trimming took off 3 bases at V and 0 bases at J, with 9 bases between the two ends. Germline V gene sequence: CDR1 LNHDA, CDR2 SQIVND (reference sequence). The CDR3 totals 14 residues. The CDR3 here is CASSMLESSYEQYF. CDR3 DNA: TGTGCCAGTAGTATGTTAGAGAGCTCCTACGAGCAGTACTTC.

This clone was seen only once. The chain has TRBV27 and TRBJ2-2, with 13 bases fitting TRBD2. V gave up 1 base and J gave up 4 bases; unmatched junction bases: 12. Germline CDR1 and CDR2: MNHEY and SMNVEV (reference sequence). This CDR3 has 20 residues. The chain's CDR3 is CASSLFSWTSGSQGTGELFF. In DNA form, the CDR3 reads TGTGCCAGCAGTTTATTTTCTTGGACTAGCGGGAGTCAGGGCACCGGGGAGCTGTTTTTT.

In nucleotides, the CDR3 is TGTGCCAGTTGGACAGGGATCGAGCAGTACTTC. It codes for CASWTGIEQYF. The V call is TRBV27, the J call TRBJ2-7; 8 bases agree with TRBD1. The ends lost 9 bases at V and 6 bases at J; junction bases unmatched: 4. The CDR3 loop spans 11 amino acids. Germline CDR1 and CDR2: MNHEY and SMNVEV (reference sequence).

This clone is a singleton in its sample. The chain employs TRBV27 and TRBJ1-1; maybe TRBD1 (6 bases). The CDR3 runs to 14 residues. V lost 5 bases and J 0 bases, leaving 10 bases between the germline ends. The V gene's germline CDR1 is MNHEY and CDR2 SMNVEV (reference sequence). The CDR3 nucleotides are TGTGCCAGCAGTCGGGGACATCTGAACACTGAAGCTTTCTTT. This sequence encodes CASSRGHLNTEAFF.

The gene calls are TRBV27 and TRBJ2-1; D not resolved. Per germline, CDR1 MNHEY and CDR2 SMNVEV (reference sequence). The V gene lost 0 bases and the J gene lost 4 bases, with 4 bases spanning the gap. This CDR3 spans 13 amino acids. The CDR3 region is CASSLSEYNEQFF. DNA of the CDR3: TGTGCCAGCAGTTTATCCGAGTACAATGAGCAGTTCTTC.

The chain has TRBV30 and TRBJ1-5; TRBD1 aligns across 10 bases. Losses at the gene ends were 0 bases for V and 4 bases for J; bases not matched to a gene: 3. From germline, CDR1 is GTSNPN and CDR2 SVGIG (reference sequence). The CDR3 sequence is 15 residues long. CDR3 sequence (DNA): TGTGCCTGGAGTGTCGGGACAGGGGCGAATCAGCCCCAGCATTTT. Encoded protein: CAWSVGTGANQPQHF.

This sequence joins TRBV2 and TRBJ2-7, with 13 positions matching TRBD2. The germline V gene encodes CDR1 SNHLY and CDR2 FYNNEI. The V and J ends lost 6 bases and 2 bases, in that order; junction bases with no gene match: 13. The CDR3 contains 18 residues. The CDR3 bases are TGTGCCAGCAGGGTAACGGGACTAGCGGGAAAGGTACCCTACGAGCAGTACTTC. Amino acid sequence: CASRVTGLAGKVPYEQYF.

The rearrangement links TRBV9 to TRBJ2-7; 7 nucleotides line up with TRBD1. V dropped 3 bases and J dropped 5; count of bases not matched to a gene: 8. The CDR3 contains 14 residues. Germline V lookup: CDR1 SGDLS, CDR2 YYNGEE. CDR3: CASSGAHRGDEQYF. The CDR3 nucleotides read TGTGCCAGCAGCGGGGCACACAGGGGCGACGAGCAGTACTTC.

The V call is TRBV7-9, the J call TRBJ1-1, with 7 bases that match TRBD1. The junction had 4 bases not matched to a gene; V was cut back by 6 bases and J by 6 bases. Germline V gene lookup returns CDR1 SEHNR and CDR2 FQNEAQ (reference sequence). This CDR3 contains 12 residues. CDR3 sequence: CASSLDRAEAFF. The CDR3 bases are TGTGCCAGCAGTCTCGACAGGGCTGAAGCTTTCTTT.

The J gene is TRBJ2-5, the V gene TRBV13; TRBD2 matches at 8 bases. CDR1 is PRHDT, CDR2 FYEKMQ, per germline (reference sequence). J gave up 1 base and V 0 bases, and 4 bases lay outside the gene matches. CDR3 size: 16 residues. The CDR3 DNA reads as TGTGCCAGCAGCTTAGGGACTAGCGTTGTCCAAGAGACCCAGTACTTC. Amino acids: CASSLGTSVVQETQYF.

Remarks on this clone: An end of the junction differs from the germline gene, which may be a read error. The sample has other DNA sequences that encode this CDR3 too. J is TRBJ1-1 and V is TRBV7-9, with D possibly being TRBD1 (5 bases). Germline V gene data show CDR1 as SEHNR and CDR2 as FQNEAQ (reference sequence). This CDR3 comprises 16 residues. As DNA, the CDR3 is TGTGCCAGCAGCTTAGTTTCGGCGGAGGGGAACACCGAAGCTTTCTTT. It codes for CASSLVSAEGNTEAFF.

The V gene is TRBV7-9, the J gene TRBJ2-5; 7 bases are a match to TRBD1. In germline, CDR1 is SEHNR, CDR2 FQNEAQ (reference sequence). The V gene end was trimmed by 8 bases and the J gene end by 5 bases; junction bases not matched to a gene: 14. The CDR3 length is 15 residues. Here the CDR3 DNA reads TGTGCCAGCCCACCCGATACAGGGGATGGGGAGACCCAGTACTTC. Translation: CASPPDTGDGETQYF.

The genes are TRBV27 and TRBJ1-2, with D tentatively TRBD1 (5 bases). CDR3 length: 14 amino acids. Trimming took 2 bases from V and 0 from J, leaving 7 bases between them. In germline, CDR1 is MNHEY, CDR2 SMNVEV (reference sequence). The CDR3 DNA is TGTGCCAGCAGTTTAAGGGGACCTAACTATGGCTACACCTTC. This encodes CASSLRGPNYGYTF.